The following is a T cell receptor beta chain sequence with its context. The same CDR3 also results from other DNA sequences found in this sample. Assay: immunoSEQ multiplex PCR; the TCRdb copy retains only in-frame clones and omits some. Seen here are roughly 93,000 clones, over 80% observed once, and the top ten hold 2% to 2.5%. This sample was taken from a study of T cell changes during pregnancy in multiple sclerosis. In germline, CDR1 is MNHEY, CDR2 SVGAGI. CDR3 length: 12 amino acids. Trimming removed 6 bases from V and 5 bases from J, with 10 bases in between. This TCR derives from a female donor with multiple sclerosis, enrolled in a pregnancy study. The chain joins TRBV6-5 to TRBJ1-2; the D gene is possibly TRBD1 (5 bases). Source: peripheral blood, taken after pregnancy. CDR3 nucleotides: TGTGCCAGCAGAACGGGGGGGTATGGCTACACCTTC. Residues: CASRTGGYGYTF.